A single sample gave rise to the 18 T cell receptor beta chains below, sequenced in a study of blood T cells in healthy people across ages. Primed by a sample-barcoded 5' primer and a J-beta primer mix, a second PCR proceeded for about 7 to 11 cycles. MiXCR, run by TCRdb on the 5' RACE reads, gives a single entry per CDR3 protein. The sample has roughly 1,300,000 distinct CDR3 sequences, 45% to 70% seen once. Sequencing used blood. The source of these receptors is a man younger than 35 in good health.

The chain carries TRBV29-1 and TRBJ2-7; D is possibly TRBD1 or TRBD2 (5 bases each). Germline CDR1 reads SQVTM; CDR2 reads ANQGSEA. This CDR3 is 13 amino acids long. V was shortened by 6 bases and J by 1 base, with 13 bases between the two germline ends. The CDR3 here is CSVPGPASYEQYF. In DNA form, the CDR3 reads TGCAGCGTCCCGGGACCGGCGTCCTACGAGCAGTACTTC.

CDR3 loop: CASSSTNPGGVADTQYF. CDR3 bases: TGTGCCAGCAGCTCTACGAATCCCGGCGGGGTGGCAGATACGCAGTATTTT. The chain employs TRBV7-2 and TRBJ2-3, with D perhaps matching TRBD2 (6 bases). V was cut by 4 bases and J by 4 bases, with 21 bases left in between. The CDR3 contains 17 residues. The V gene's germline CDR1 is SGHTA and CDR2 FQGNSA.

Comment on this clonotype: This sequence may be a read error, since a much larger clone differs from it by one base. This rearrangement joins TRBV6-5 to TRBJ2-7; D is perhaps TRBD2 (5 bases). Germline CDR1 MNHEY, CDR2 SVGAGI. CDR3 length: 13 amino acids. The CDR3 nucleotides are TGTGTCAGCAGTTACTCTGGAGCGGATGAGCAGTACTTC. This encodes CVSSYSGADEQYF.

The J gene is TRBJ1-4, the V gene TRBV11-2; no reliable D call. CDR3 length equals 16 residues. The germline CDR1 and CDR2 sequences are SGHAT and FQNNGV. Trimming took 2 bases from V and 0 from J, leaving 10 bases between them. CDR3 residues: CASSLSLAATNEKLFF. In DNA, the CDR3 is TGTGCCAGCAGCTTATCCCTGGCAGCAACTAATGAAAAACTGTTTTTT.

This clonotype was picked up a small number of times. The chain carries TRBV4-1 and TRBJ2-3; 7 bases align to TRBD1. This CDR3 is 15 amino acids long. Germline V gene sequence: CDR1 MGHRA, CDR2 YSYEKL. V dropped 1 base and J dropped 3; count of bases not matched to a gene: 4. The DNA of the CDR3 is TGCGCCAGCAGCCAAGGGACAGGCGCTACAGATACGCAGTATTTT. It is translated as CASSQGTGATDTQYF.

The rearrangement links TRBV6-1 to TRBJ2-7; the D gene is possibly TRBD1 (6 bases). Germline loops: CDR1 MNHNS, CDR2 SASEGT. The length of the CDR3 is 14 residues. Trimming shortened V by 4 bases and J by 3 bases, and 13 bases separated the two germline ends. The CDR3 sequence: CASSVVDSNYEQYF. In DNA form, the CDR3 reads TGTGCCAGCAGTGTAGTGGACAGCAACTACGAGCAGTACTTC.

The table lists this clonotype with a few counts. CDR3 coding DNA: TGCGCCAGCAGCCAAGGGAGGGGGAATGAAAAACTGTTTTTT. This translates into CASSQGRGNEKLFF. This chain uses TRBV4-3 with TRBJ1-4; TRBD1 might be the D (6 bases). The length of the CDR3 is 14 residues. V dropped 1 base and J dropped 5 bases, with 8 bases sitting between them. From germline, CDR1 is LGHNA and CDR2 YSLEER.

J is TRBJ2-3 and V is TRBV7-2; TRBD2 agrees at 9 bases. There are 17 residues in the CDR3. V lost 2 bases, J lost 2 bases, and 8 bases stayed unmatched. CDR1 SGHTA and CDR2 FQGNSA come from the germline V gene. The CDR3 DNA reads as TGTGCCAGCAGCTTAATGGCTAGCGGGGTGTACACAGATACGCAGTATTTT. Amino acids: CASSLMASGVYTDTQYF.

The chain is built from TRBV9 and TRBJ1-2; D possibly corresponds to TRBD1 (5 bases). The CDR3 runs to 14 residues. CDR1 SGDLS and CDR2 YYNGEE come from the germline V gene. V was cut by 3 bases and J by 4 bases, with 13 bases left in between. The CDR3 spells CASSANTGLYGYTF. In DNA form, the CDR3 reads TGTGCCAGCAGCGCAAACACAGGACTCTATGGCTACACCTTC.

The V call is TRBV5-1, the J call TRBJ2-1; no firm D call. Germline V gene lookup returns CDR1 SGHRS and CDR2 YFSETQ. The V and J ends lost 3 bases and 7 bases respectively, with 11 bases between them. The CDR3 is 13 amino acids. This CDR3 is CASSYPLGNEQFF. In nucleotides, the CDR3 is TGCGCCAGCAGCTACCCCCTGGGTAATGAGCAGTTCTTC.

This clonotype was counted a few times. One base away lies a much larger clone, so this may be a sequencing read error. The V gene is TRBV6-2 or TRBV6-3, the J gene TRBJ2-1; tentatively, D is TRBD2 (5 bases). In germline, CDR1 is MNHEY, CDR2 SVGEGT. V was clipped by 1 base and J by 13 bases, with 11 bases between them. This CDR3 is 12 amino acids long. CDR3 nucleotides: TGTGCCAGCAGTTACTGGGGAGAGACCCAGTTCTTC. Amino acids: CASSYWGETQFF.

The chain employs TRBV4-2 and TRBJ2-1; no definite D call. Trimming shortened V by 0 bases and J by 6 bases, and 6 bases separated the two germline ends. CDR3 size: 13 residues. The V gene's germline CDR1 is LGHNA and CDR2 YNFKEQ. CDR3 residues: CASSQDDPNEQFF. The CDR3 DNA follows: TGTGCCAGCAGCCAAGATGACCCCAATGAGCAGTTCTTC.

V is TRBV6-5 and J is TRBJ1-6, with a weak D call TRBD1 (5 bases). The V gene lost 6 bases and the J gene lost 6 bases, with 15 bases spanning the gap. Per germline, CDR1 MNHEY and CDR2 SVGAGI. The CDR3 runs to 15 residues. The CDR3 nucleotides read TGTGCCAGCAGGCCTCCGGGACGGACTAATTCACCCCTCCACTTT. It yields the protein CASRPPGRTNSPLHF.

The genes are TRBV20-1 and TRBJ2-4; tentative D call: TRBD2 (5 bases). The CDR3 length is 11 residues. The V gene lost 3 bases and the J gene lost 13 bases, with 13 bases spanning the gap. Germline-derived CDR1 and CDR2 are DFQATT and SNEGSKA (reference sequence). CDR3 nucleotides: TGCAGTGCTAGCCCAACACGCGGGCAGTACTTC. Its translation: CSASPTRGQYF.

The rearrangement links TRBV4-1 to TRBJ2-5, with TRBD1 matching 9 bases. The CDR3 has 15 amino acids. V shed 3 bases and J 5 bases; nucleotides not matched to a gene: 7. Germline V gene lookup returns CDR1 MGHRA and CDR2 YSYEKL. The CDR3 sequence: CASSHGDRAEETQYF. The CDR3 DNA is TGCGCCAGCAGCCACGGGGACAGGGCGGAGGAGACCCAGTACTTC.

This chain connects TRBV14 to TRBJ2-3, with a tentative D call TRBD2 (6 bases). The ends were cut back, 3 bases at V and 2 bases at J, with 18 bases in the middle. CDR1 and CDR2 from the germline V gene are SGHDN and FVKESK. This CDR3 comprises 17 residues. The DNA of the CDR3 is TGTGCCAGCAGCCAGAGGACTACAGCCACCCTCACAGATACGCAGTATTTT. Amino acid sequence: CASSQRTTATLTDTQYF.

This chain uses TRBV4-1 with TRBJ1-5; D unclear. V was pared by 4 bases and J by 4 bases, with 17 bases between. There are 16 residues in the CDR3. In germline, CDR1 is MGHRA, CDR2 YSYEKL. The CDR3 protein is CASSPITNFRNQPQHF. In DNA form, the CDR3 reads TGCGCCAGCAGCCCCATAACTAATTTCCGTAATCAGCCCCAGCATTTT.

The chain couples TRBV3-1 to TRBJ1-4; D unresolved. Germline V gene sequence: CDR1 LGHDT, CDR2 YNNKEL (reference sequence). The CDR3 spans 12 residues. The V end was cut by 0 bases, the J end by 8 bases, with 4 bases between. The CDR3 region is CASSQDSEKLFF. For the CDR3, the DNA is TGTGCCAGCAGCCAAGATTCGGAAAAACTGTTTTTT.